Below are 26 T cell receptor beta chains sequenced from a single sample in a study of T cells after posttransplantation cyclophosphamide. This table comes from immunoSEQ multiplex PCR, and its TCRdb copy is limited to in-frame clones, with some not included. The sample holds about 10,000 clones, and no clone turns up only once. Treatment was busulfan-fludarabine conditioning, a marrow graft, and cyclophosphamide on days +3 and +4. The sample here was PBMCs, taken after allogeneic stem cell transplant with posttransplant cyclophosphamide. Every receptor here comes from a female patient aged 40 to 55 who received an allogeneic stem cell transplant from a related donor, was CMV-positive, and had no GVHD. Some of these T cells may belong to the graft donor.

There are many counts of this clone. CDR3 DNA sequence: TGTGCCAGCAGTTTAGGCGGGGGGGAGACCCAGTACTTC. Translation: CASSLGGGETQYF. This rearrangement joins TRBV28 to TRBJ2-5, with TRBD2 matching 8 bases. The J segment lost 5 bases and the V segment lost 2 bases, leaving 1 base of the junction unmatched. The CDR3 totals 13 residues. Germline V gives CDR1 MDHEN, CDR2 SYDVKM.

This clone was found many times. The chain combines TRBV7-2 with TRBJ1-5, with D possibly matching TRBD1 (5 bases). Germline V CDR1 and CDR2: SGHTA, FQGNSA. The V and J ends lost 5 bases and 1 base respectively, with 15 bases between them. CDR3 length: 16 residues. CDR3 bases: TGTGCCAGCAGCCCGGTCTGGGAGGGGAGCAATCAGCCCCAGCATTTT. Translating it yields CASSPVWEGSNQPQHF.

Many counts were recorded for this clone. This chain uses TRBV6-2 or TRBV6-3 with TRBJ2-5, with 9 nucleotides matching TRBD2. The CDR3 extends over 17 amino acids. The germline V gene encodes CDR1 MNHEY and CDR2 SVGEGT. After removal of 0 bases from V and 5 bases from J, the junction contained 10 bases not matched to a gene. CDR3 bases: TGTGCCAGCAGTTACTCTGGTAGCGGGGGCTCATGGGAGACCCAGTACTTC. Protein product: CASSYSGSGGSWETQYF.

This clone was counted ten times or more. The gene calls are TRBV4-2 and TRBJ1-2, with 10 bases fitting TRBD1. J gave up 8 bases and V 4 bases, and 4 bases lay outside the gene matches. CDR3 length equals 13 residues. Germline CDR1 is LGHNA and CDR2 is YNFKEQ. The CDR3 here is CASSRDRGRGYTF. DNA of the CDR3: TGTGCCAGCAGCCGGGACAGGGGTAGAGGCTACACCTTC.

This clone was seen repeatedly, ten times or more. The V gene is TRBV6-1, the J gene TRBJ2-7, with D possibly matching TRBD2 (7 bases). Trimming removed 7 bases from V and 2 bases from J, with 15 bases in between. This CDR3 is built from 14 residues. In germline, CDR1 is MNHNS, CDR2 SASEGT. CDR3 amino acids: CASTNGGTTYEQYF. The CDR3 coding sequence is TGTGCCAGCACTAACGGGGGGACAACCTACGAGCAGTACTTC.

Ten or more counts support this clone. V and J are TRBV24-1 and TRBJ1-1, with TRBD1 identical over 10 bases. Germline CDR1 KGHDR, CDR2 SFDVKD. The CDR3 totals 15 residues. V gave up 9 bases and J gave up 3 bases; unmatched junction bases: 9. CDR3 residues: CATRRSGTGDTEAFF. In DNA form, the CDR3 reads TGTGCCACCCGACGATCCGGGACAGGGGACACTGAAGCTTTCTTT.

This clone showed up many times. The rearrangement uses TRBV5-6 and TRBJ1-6; D is unclear. The CDR3 totals 14 residues. Deletions cut 1 base from V and 10 bases from J, with 12 bases between. The V gene's germline CDR1 is SGHDT and CDR2 YYEEEE. The CDR3 here is CASSLITGLSPLHF. CDR3 in DNA: TGTGCCAGCAGCTTGATCACCGGTCTCTCACCCCTCCACTTT.

This clone was seen more than once but under ten times. J is TRBJ2-5 and V is TRBV14; D perhaps matches TRBD1 (5 bases). Per the germline V gene, CDR1 is SGHDN and CDR2 is FVKESK. Between the trimmed V and J ends, which lost 1 base and 5 bases, there was a span of 17 bases. The length of the CDR3 is 16 residues. CDR3 DNA: TGTGCCAGCAGCCAAGGGTCAGGGTACTCTTGGGAGACCCAGTACTTC. Amino acid sequence: CASSQGSGYSWETQYF.

This clone was picked up many times. The V call is TRBV19, the J call TRBJ1-5; TRBD1 matches at 8 bases. There are 15 residues in the CDR3. Germline V gives CDR1 LNHDA, CDR2 SQIVND (reference sequence). The V and J ends lost 2 bases and 3 bases, in that order; junction bases with no gene match: 3. The DNA for the CDR3 is TGTGCCAGTAGTATATCGACAGGGGCCAATCAGCCCCAGCATTTT. The encoded protein is CASSISTGANQPQHF.

This clone occurred many times. The chain employs TRBV4-1 and TRBJ2-3; 8 positions agree with TRBD2. The junction had 10 bases not matched to a gene; V was cut back by 0 bases and J by 2 bases. The CDR3 is made up of 18 amino acids. Germline CDR1 is MGHRA and CDR2 is YSYEKL. This chain's CDR3 is CASSQDQSGGYHTDTQYF. The CDR3, as DNA: TGCGCCAGCAGCCAAGATCAGAGCGGGGGATACCACACAGATACGCAGTATTTT.

This clone was observed many times. The V and J genes are TRBV5-6 and TRBJ2-1, with TRBD2 matching over 10 bases. V trimming: 2 bases; J trimming: 5 bases; junction bases outside the gene matches: 4. Germline lookup yields CDR1 SGHDT and CDR2 YYEEEE. This CDR3 comprises 15 residues. CDR3 sequence reads: CASSFILAGNNEQFF. CDR3 nucleotide sequence: TGTGCCAGCAGCTTCATACTAGCGGGGAACAATGAGCAGTTCTTC.

Ten or more counts support this clone. The chain links TRBV2 to TRBJ1-4; 8 bases are a match to TRBD1. From germline, CDR1 is SNHLY and CDR2 FYNNEI. This CDR3 comprises 14 residues. Trimming took 6 bases from V and 8 from J; bases not matched to a gene: 8. The CDR3 loop is CASRGQVLREKLFF. CDR3 bases: TGTGCCAGCAGGGGACAGGTTTTGCGAGAAAAACTGTTTTTT.

This clone was recorded many times. This chain links TRBV7-9 with TRBJ2-2; tentatively, D is TRBD2 (5 bases). Germline V lookup: CDR1 SEHNR, CDR2 FQNEAQ (reference sequence). The V end was cut by 4 bases, the J end by 7 bases, with 13 bases between. The CDR3 totals 14 residues. The CDR3 region is CASSSVRGGGELFF. CDR3 DNA sequence: TGTGCCAGCAGCTCCGTTCGGGGTGGCGGGGAGCTGTTTTTT.

This clone has ten or more counts. The gene calls are TRBV4-3 and TRBJ2-5, with D possibly TRBD1 on 6 matching bases. V lost 1 base to trimming and J lost 5 bases, with 17 bases between them. The CDR3 has 16 amino acids. From germline, CDR1 is LGHNA and CDR2 YSLEER. CDR3 DNA: TGCGCCAGCAGCCAAGGATGGAGCAGGGGCGAGGAGACCCAGTACTTC. Its protein is CASSQGWSRGEETQYF.

This clone was seen ten or more times. The gene calls are TRBV19 and TRBJ2-7; TRBD2 matches at 14 bases. The V and J ends lost 4 bases and 0 bases, in that order; junction bases with no gene match: 5. The CDR3 totals 17 residues. Germline CDR1 is LNHDA and CDR2 is SQIVND (reference sequence). CDR3 region: CASSTGTSGGLSYEQYF. As DNA, the CDR3 is TGTGCCAGTAGTACTGGGACTAGCGGGGGCCTCTCCTACGAGCAGTACTTC.

In this sample, this clone turned up many times. The genes are TRBV10-3 and TRBJ1-6; possible D gene TRBD1, 5 bases. Germline CDR1 reads ENHRY; CDR2 reads SYGVKD. CDR3 length: 17 amino acids. The germline V and J ends were trimmed by 0 bases and 7 bases, with 16 bases remaining between them. CDR3 region: CAISESGGPLVNSPLHF. The CDR3 nucleotides read TGTGCCATCAGTGAGTCGGGGGGTCCCTTAGTGAATTCACCCCTCCACTTT.

A few counts support this clone. The chain joins TRBV28 to TRBJ1-2, with D perhaps matching TRBD1 (5 bases). There are 14 residues in the CDR3. Trimming took 4 bases from V and 6 from J, leaving 15 bases between them. The germline V gene has CDR1 MDHEN and CDR2 SYDVKM. CDR3 in amino acids: CASSSGGEGHGYTF. DNA of the CDR3: TGTGCCAGCAGTTCCGGCGGGGAGGGGCATGGCTACACCTTC.

This clone has a count of ten or more. The genes are TRBV4-1 and TRBJ2-1; 7 bases match TRBD1. V was clipped by 4 bases and J by 4 bases; unmatched bases: 4. Germline-derived CDR1 and CDR2 are MGHRA and YSYEKL. This CDR3 has 14 residues. CDR3 protein: CASSLQGSYNEQFF. The CDR3 DNA reads as TGCGCCAGCAGCCTACAGGGGAGTTACAATGAGCAGTTCTTC.

This clone has just a few counts. The J gene is TRBJ1-6, the V gene TRBV9; D perhaps matches TRBD1 (5 bases). CDR1 SGDLS and CDR2 YYNGEE come from the germline V gene. This CDR3 region has 14 residues. Trimming took off 4 bases at V and 8 bases at J, with 13 bases between the two ends. CDR3 residues: CASSTRQLDSPLHF. Written as DNA, the CDR3 is TGTGCCAGCAGCACCCGACAGTTAGATTCACCCCTCCACTTT. The whole variable domain, filled in from reference TRBV9 and TRBJ1-6, reads DSGVTQTPKHLITATGQRVTLRCSPRSGDLSVYWYQQSLDQGLQFLIQYYNGEERAKGNILERFSAQQFPDLHSELNLSSLELGDSALYFCASSTRQLDSPLHFGNGTRLTVT.

Ten or more counts support this clone. The chain is built from TRBV4-2 and TRBJ1-1; 8 nucleotides agree with TRBD1. The CDR3 is 13 residues long. The V gene end was trimmed by 4 bases and the J gene end by 10 bases; junction bases not matched to a gene: 8. Germline V gives CDR1 LGHNA, CDR2 YNFKEQ. The CDR3 DNA follows: TGTGCCAGCAGCCCTATAGCAGGGGGCAGAGCTTTCTTT. It encodes CASSPIAGGRAFF.

This clone was observed at least ten times. CDR3: CASSLGRSYEQYF. In DNA, the CDR3 is TGTGCCAGCAGCTTGGGCCGCAGCTACGAGCAGTACTTC. The J gene is TRBJ2-7, the V gene TRBV7-2, with D hard to call. The CDR3 sequence is 13 residues long. In germline, CDR1 is SGHTA, CDR2 FQGNSA. Trimming took off 3 bases at V and 3 bases at J, with 9 bases between the two ends.

This clone was detected ten times or more. V gene TRBV12-5 combines with J gene TRBJ1-2; 9 bases agree with TRBD1. Germline loops: CDR1 LGHNT, CDR2 FRNRAP. The V gene end was trimmed by 5 bases and the J gene end by 4 bases; junction bases not matched to a gene: 2. CDR3 length equals 13 residues. For the CDR3, the DNA is TGTGCTAGTGGTCAGACAGGGGGCTATGGCTACACCTTC. Protein product: CASGQTGGYGYTF.

This clone came up many times. The chain recombines TRBV7-9 with TRBJ2-1; D may be TRBD1 (6 bases). CDR3 length: 17 amino acids. The V and J ends lost 0 bases and 4 bases respectively, with 16 bases between them. Germline V gene data show CDR1 as SEHNR and CDR2 as FQNEAQ (reference sequence). The CDR3 here is CASSLAAPRQGYNEQFF. CDR3 sequence (DNA): TGTGCCAGCAGCTTAGCAGCCCCTCGCCAGGGGTACAATGAGCAGTTCTTC.

In this sample, this clone turned up many times. The chain employs TRBV5-1 and TRBJ2-1; TRBD2 might be the D (6 bases). Germline values: CDR1 SGHRS, CDR2 YFSETQ. V gave up 2 bases and J gave up 7 bases, with 19 bases separating them. The CDR3 consists of 16 residues. The DNA of the CDR3 is TGCGCCAGCAGCTTAAATGGACTACGGTTTGAGAATGAGCAGTTCTTC. Amino acids: CASSLNGLRFENEQFF.

This clone appeared many times. This chain connects TRBV5-1 to TRBJ1-1; D unresolved. Germline V CDR1 and CDR2: SGHRS, YFSETQ. The CDR3 extends over 15 amino acids. Trimming removed 0 bases at V and 1 base at J, with 10 bases between. CDR3 in DNA: TGCGCCAGCAGCTTGGTCTCTAAACGGAACACTGAAGCTTTCTTT. Its translation is CASSLVSKRNTEAFF.

The table lists this clone with many counts. The V call is TRBV7-9, the J call TRBJ2-5; 9 positions agree with TRBD1. The CDR3 covers 16 residues. Germline values: CDR1 SEHNR, CDR2 FQNEAQ (reference sequence). V lost 5 bases and J lost 1; bases outside the gene matches: 8. CDR3 bases: TGTGCCAGCAGCCCGATGGACAGGGGACTCCAAGAGACCCAGTACTTC. Translated: CASSPMDRGLQETQYF.